These 30 T cell receptor beta chains were sequenced from one sample in a study of Tregs in tolerant kidney transplant recipients. The method was immunoSEQ multiplex PCR; TCRdb's version includes in-frame clones alone and lacks a portion of them. The sample lists about 18,000 clones, roughly 80% seen once, with 2.5% in the top ten. Sequenced: Tregs from blood. All receptors come from a human donor in good health.

This clone was counted a single time. The chain carries TRBV2 and TRBJ2-7; D not resolved. Trimming left V 5 bases short and J 3 bases short, with 8 bases between. There are 12 residues in the CDR3. Per the germline V gene, CDR1 is SNHLY and CDR2 is FYNNEI. In DNA, the CDR3 is TGTGCCAGCAGTAGTTTTGGCTACGAGCAGTACTTC. This translates into CASSSFGYEQYF.

The chain carries TRBV11-2 and TRBJ2-7, with no clear D. The CDR3 extends over 12 amino acids. In germline, CDR1 is SGHAT, CDR2 FQNNGV. Trimming stripped 0 bases from V and 5 bases from J, with 5 bases between. The CDR3 DNA follows: TGTGCCAGCAGCTTAGATCGCGACGAGCAGTACTTC. It encodes CASSLDRDEQYF.

V is TRBV28 and J is TRBJ2-2; D not resolved. Germline V CDR1 and CDR2: MDHEN, SYDVKM. Trimming removed 6 bases from V and 12 bases from J, with 14 bases in between. This CDR3 is built from 12 residues. Written as DNA, the CDR3 is TGTGCCAGCAGCCTCTCCAGTAGGAAGCTGTTTTTT. Its protein is CASSLSSRKLFF.

The J gene is TRBJ2-5, the V gene TRBV5-1; D is ambiguous. This CDR3 spans 13 amino acids. V was cut by 7 bases and J by 5 bases, with 15 bases left in between. Looked up from germline, CDR1 is SGHRS and CDR2 is YFSETQ. Here the CDR3 reads CASSLQVGETQYF. The DNA of the CDR3 is TGCGCCAGCTCCCTCCAGGTCGGGGAGACCCAGTACTTC.

This clone ranks as large. The rearrangement uses TRBV19 and TRBJ1-3; D remains unclear. Trimming shortened V by 9 bases and J by 0 bases, and 9 bases separated the two germline ends. The V gene's germline CDR1 is LNHDA and CDR2 SQIVND (reference sequence). The CDR3 spans 13 residues. CDR3 region: CASTSSSGNTIYF. CDR3 DNA sequence: TGTGCCAGCACCAGCAGCTCTGGAAACACCATATATTTT.

V usage is TRBV7-2 and J usage is TRBJ2-7; 7 bases are shared with TRBD2. Trimming took 5 bases from V and 4 from J; bases not matched to a gene: 8. Germline CDR1 is SGHTA and CDR2 is FQGNSA. This CDR3 has 14 residues. CDR3 loop: CASSPLEGLYEQYF. CDR3 nucleotides: TGTGCCAGCAGCCCGCTAGAGGGACTATACGAGCAGTACTTC.

Relative to its sample, this clone is medium-sized. The chain combines TRBV4-1 with TRBJ1-2; maybe TRBD1 (5 bases). Trimming cost V 4 bases and J 4 bases, with 10 bases left between them. The CDR3 is made up of 13 amino acids. CDR1 is MGHRA and CDR2 is YSYEKL in the germline V gene. CDR3 DNA: TGCGCCAGCAGCCCTCTCGGGGGCTATGGCTACACCTTC. As protein: CASSPLGGYGYTF.

This rearrangement joins TRBV7-9 to TRBJ1-3; D is unclear. The CDR3 covers 17 residues. Germline CDR1 is SEHNR and CDR2 is FQNEAQ (reference sequence). V was trimmed by 1 base and J by 0 bases, leaving 13 bases between them. The CDR3 spells CASSLVGGPSSGNTIYF. In DNA, the CDR3 is TGTGCCAGCAGCTTAGTGGGCGGACCTTCCTCTGGAAACACCATATATTTT.

The V call is TRBV19, the J call TRBJ1-2; D ambiguous. Germline lookup yields CDR1 LNHDA and CDR2 SQIVND (reference sequence). CDR3 length equals 13 residues. Trimming removed 7 bases at V and 4 bases at J, with 13 bases between. In DNA form, the CDR3 reads TGTGCCAGTATGCGGGTCAATGGCTATGGCTACACCTTC. Encoded protein: CASMRVNGYGYTF. The full variable domain, rest sourced from reference TRBV19 and TRBJ1-2, is DGGITQSPKYLFRKEGQNVTLSCEQNLNHDAMYWYRQDPGQGLRLIYYSQIVNDFQKGDIAEGYSVSREKKESFPLTVTSAQKNPTAFYLCASMRVNGYGYTFGSGTRLTVV.

The chain uses TRBV7-2 and TRBJ1-2, with 7 positions matching TRBD1. This CDR3 region has 15 residues. V dropped 5 bases and J dropped 2; count of bases not matched to a gene: 8. Germline V lookup: CDR1 SGHTA, CDR2 FQGNSA. CDR3 protein: CASSPRTGQNYGYTF. CDR3 sequence (DNA): TGTGCCAGCAGCCCGAGGACAGGACAGAACTATGGCTACACCTTC.

This clone came up a few times. CDR3 nucleotide sequence: TGTGCCAGCAAACAGCGGGTTTACACCGGGGAGCTGTTTTTT. This sequence encodes CASKQRVYTGELFF. The chain employs TRBV6-5 and TRBJ2-2, with D possibly TRBD2 on 6 matching bases. CDR1 is MNHEY, CDR2 SVGAGI, per germline. V shed 7 bases and J shed 3 bases, with 12 bases lying between them. CDR3 length: 14 residues.

This chain connects TRBV14 to TRBJ2-3, with a weak D call TRBD1 (6 bases). CDR1 SGHDN and CDR2 FVKESK come from the germline V gene. This CDR3 has 16 amino acids. With 4 bases removed from V and 6 bases from J, the gap between germline ends came to 20 bases. For the CDR3, the DNA is TGTGCCAGCAGCCTTAACCCACAGGGTCGGAGGGATACGCAGTATTTT. Residues: CASSLNPQGRRDTQYF.

The gene calls are TRBV7-2 and TRBJ2-1, with D perhaps TRBD1 (7 bases). Looked up from germline, CDR1 is SGHTA and CDR2 is FQGNSA. The CDR3 consists of 13 residues. Trimming took 2 bases from V and 12 from J, leaving 14 bases between them. The CDR3 DNA is TGTGCCAGCAGCTTAATGGGGCAGGGGGGGCAGTTCTTC. Protein sequence: CASSLMGQGGQFF.

The V call is TRBV4-1, the J call TRBJ2-7; possibly TRBD1 for D (7 bases). This CDR3 spans 15 amino acids. Trimming shortened V by 2 bases and J by 2 bases, and 13 bases separated the two germline ends. Per germline, CDR1 MGHRA and CDR2 YSYEKL. CDR3 nucleotides: TGCGCCAGCAGCCAAAGGGGGGACAGACCCTACGAGCAGTACTTC. This translates into CASSQRGDRPYEQYF.

The V and J genes are TRBV6-5 and TRBJ1-1; D possibly corresponds to TRBD1 (5 bases). The V gene lost 6 bases and the J gene lost 1 base, with 12 bases spanning the gap. Germline V gene lookup returns CDR1 MNHEY and CDR2 SVGAGI. This CDR3 region has 14 residues. In DNA form, the CDR3 reads TGTGCCAGCAGCGAGACAGCCAAGAACACTGAAGCTTTCTTT. Amino acids: CASSETAKNTEAFF.

The V call is TRBV10-3, the J call TRBJ2-7; 7 bases are shared with TRBD2. The CDR3 has 15 residues. The ends lost 6 bases at V and 3 bases at J; junction bases unmatched: 11. Germline V lookup: CDR1 ENHRY, CDR2 SYGVKD. CDR3 sequence reads: CAISDGGSRNYEQYF. In DNA, the CDR3 is TGTGCCATCAGCGACGGCGGGAGCAGAAACTACGAGCAGTACTTC.

This chain joins TRBV7-2 and TRBJ1-5; TRBD1 aligns across 7 bases. The ends lost 4 bases at V and 7 bases at J; junction bases unmatched: 4. CDR1 is SGHTA, CDR2 FQGNSA, per germline. This CDR3 region has 13 residues. The DNA for the CDR3 is TGTGCCAGCAGCTGGGGACAGCGCCAGCCCCAGCATTTT. It specifies CASSWGQRQPQHF.

The V and J genes are TRBV5-6 and TRBJ2-2, with no clear D. Trimming stripped 4 bases from V and 4 bases from J, with 8 bases between. Germline V lookup: CDR1 SGHDT, CDR2 YYEEEE. This CDR3 contains 13 residues. CDR3 protein: CASSPWGTGELFF. The CDR3 coding sequence is TGTGCCAGCAGCCCCTGGGGCACCGGGGAGCTGTTTTTT.

The V and J genes are TRBV7-2 and TRBJ2-2; D ambiguous. V shed 5 bases and J shed 5 bases, with 12 bases lying between them. The germline V gene encodes CDR1 SGHTA and CDR2 FQGNSA. The CDR3 covers 14 residues. The CDR3 sequence is CASSQLGLTGELFF. The CDR3 nucleotides are TGTGCCAGCAGCCAGTTAGGCCTTACCGGGGAGCTGTTTTTT.

The table lists this clone with a count of one. The CDR3 region has the DNA TGCGCCAGCAGCCTGGAGGACCGCGGGCGCTCTGGAAACACCATATATTTT. It specifies CASSLEDRGRSGNTIYF. The gene calls are TRBV5-1 and TRBJ1-3, with D uncertain. Between the trimmed V and J ends, which lost 4 bases and 0 bases, there was a span of 17 bases. Germline lookup yields CDR1 SGHRS and CDR2 YFSETQ. CDR3 size: 17 residues.

The V gene is TRBV4-2, the J gene TRBJ2-5; TRBD1 matches at 9 bases. This CDR3 contains 14 residues. V was pared by 3 bases and J by 7 bases, with 6 bases of the junction left unmatched. The V gene's germline CDR1 is LGHNA and CDR2 YNFKEQ. This chain's CDR3 is CASSHGTGRVTQYF. The DNA of the CDR3 is TGTGCCAGCAGCCACGGGACAGGGCGGGTGACCCAGTACTTC.

The V call is TRBV15, the J call TRBJ1-1, with unresolved D. There are 14 residues in the CDR3. Per germline, CDR1 LNHNV and CDR2 YYDKDF (reference sequence). V was clipped by 5 bases and J by 7 bases, with 17 bases between them. The CDR3 nucleotides read TGTGCCACCAGCCCCCCCCGGAGGGCCGGTGAAGCTTTCTTT. Protein product: CATSPPRRAGEAFF.

The J gene is TRBJ1-1, the V gene TRBV7-2; D ambiguous. The V gene's germline CDR1 is SGHTA and CDR2 FQGNSA. The CDR3 runs to 11 residues. Trimming removed 1 base from V and 7 bases from J, with 4 bases in between. This CDR3 reads CASSLVVEAFF. CDR3 sequence (DNA): TGTGCCAGCAGCTTAGTCGTTGAAGCTTTCTTT.

This chain joins TRBV19 and TRBJ2-1; 11 bases agree with TRBD2. The CDR3 totals 15 residues. CDR1 LNHDA and CDR2 SQIVND come from the germline V gene (reference sequence). Losses at the gene ends were 3 bases for V and 6 bases for J; bases not matched to a gene: 4. The CDR3 DNA reads as TGTGCCAGTAGTATCAATAGCGGGGGGGTCAATGAGCAGTTCTTC. It translates to CASSINSGGVNEQFF.

In this sample, this clone turned up a few times. The rearrangement joins TRBV5-1 to TRBJ2-3; the D gene is possibly TRBD1 (6 bases). The germline V and J ends were trimmed by 0 bases and 5 bases, with 10 bases remaining between them. Germline CDR1 reads SGHRS; CDR2 reads YFSETQ. The CDR3 has 14 amino acids. CDR3 in amino acids: CASSLDRVGDTQYF. The CDR3 DNA follows: TGCGCCAGCAGCTTGGACAGGGTTGGAGATACGCAGTATTTT.

The chain employs TRBV5-1 and TRBJ2-2, with 10 bases lining up with TRBD2. This CDR3 region has 17 residues. The ends lost 3 bases at V and 0 bases at J; junction bases unmatched: 5. Germline values: CDR1 SGHRS, CDR2 YFSETQ. Here the CDR3 reads CASSSLAGVTNTGELFF. In DNA, the CDR3 is TGCGCCAGCAGCTCCCTAGCGGGAGTTACGAACACCGGGGAGCTGTTTTTT.

J is TRBJ1-3 and V is TRBV29-1; the D is unclear. CDR3 length: 13 amino acids. Germline CDR1 reads SQVTM; CDR2 reads ANQGSEA. Trimming took off 4 bases at V and 0 bases at J, with 7 bases between the two ends. CDR3: CSVGANSGNTIYF. For the CDR3, the DNA is TGCAGCGTTGGTGCGAACTCTGGAAACACCATATATTTT. Full variable domain (rest looked up from reference TRBV29-1 and TRBJ1-3): SAVISQKPSRDICQRGTSLTIQCQVDSQVTMMFWYRQQPGQSLTLIATANQGSEATYESGFVIDKFPISRPNLTFSTLTVSNMSPEDSSIYLCSVGANSGNTIYFGEGSWLTVV.

The chain uses TRBV15 and TRBJ1-4; D gene unclear. The V gene's germline CDR1 is LNHNV and CDR2 YYDKDF (reference sequence). V lost 1 base, J lost 5 bases, and 5 bases lay in between. CDR3 length equals 13 residues. CDR3: CATSRASNEKLFF. Written as DNA, the CDR3 is TGTGCCACCAGCAGAGCCTCAAATGAAAAACTGTTTTTT.

The chain is built from TRBV7-8 and TRBJ2-2, with 9 bases lining up with TRBD1. The CDR3 has 17 residues. Trimming cost V 5 bases and J 7 bases; bases outside gene matches: 14. Germline CDR1 is SGHVS and CDR2 is FQNEAQ. The CDR3 DNA sequence: TGTGCCAGCAGCCCTCCCTCCGCGGGACAGGGAAACGGGGAGCTGTTTTTT. It encodes CASSPPSAGQGNGELFF.

The chain links TRBV7-2 to TRBJ2-5; D is perhaps TRBD1 (6 bases). V was clipped by 1 base and J by 3 bases, with 12 bases between them. This CDR3 contains 15 residues. CDR1 is SGHTA, CDR2 FQGNSA, per germline. CDR3 coding DNA: TGTGCCAGCAGCTTAGGGACAGATTTGGAAGAGACCCAGTACTTC. Translating gives CASSLGTDLEETQYF.